This TCR beta chain appears in the sequencing data of a study of T cell changes during pregnancy in multiple sclerosis. Produced via immunoSEQ multiplex PCR; TCRdb's table is partial and in-frame only. The top ten clones hold 0.41% of a sample with about 35,000 clones, roughly 93% of them seen once. Germline lookup yields CDR1 SGHTA and CDR2 FQGTGA. V shed 5 bases, J shed 1 base, and the junction held 6 bases outside the gene matches. The CDR3 spans 16 residues. The receptor was isolated from a female donor with multiple sclerosis, enrolled in a pregnancy study. This sequence joins TRBV7-3 and TRBJ2-2; TRBD1 matches 8 bases. This material consisted of CD4+ T cells from peripheral blood mononuclear cells, taken in the first trimester of pregnancy. CDR3 residues: CASSPPGGLNTGELFF. The CDR3 nucleotides read TGTGCCAGCAGCCCCCCAGGGGGCTTGAACACCGGGGAGCTGTTTTTT. The full variable domain, rest sourced from reference TRBV7-3 and TRBJ2-2, is GAGVSQTPSNKVTEKGKYVELRCDPISGHTALYWYRQSLGQGPEFLIYFQGTGAADDSGLPNDRFFAVRPEGSVSTLKIQRTERGDSAVYLCASSPPGGLNTGELFFGEGSRLTVL.